The TCR beta chain under discussion was sequenced for a study of blood T cell repertoires in COVID-19 (dated by TCRdb to 2018 to 2021). At the level of the whole study: Samples from collaborators originated in the United States, Italy and Spain and spanned both the acute and convalescent phases of COVID-19. The material from the prospective study consisted of cDNA or gDNA derived from T cells, B-cell-depleted T cells, or PBMCs. Subjects who had been exposed to COVID-19, were actively infected with it, or had recovered from it provided the deeply sampled blood TCRbeta repertoires that made up the dataset. A freely available public database, intended as a resource for researchers studying the immune response to SARS-CoV-2, is where the repertoires were released. The samples were drawn from two sources: the first 160 participants of the ongoing ImmuneRACE study, and 1,200 or so subjects contributed by 6 global collaborators. A de-identified subject ID, COVID-19 status, age in years and sex were almost always included in the sample metadata. Where available, HLA class I and class II types were obtained from metadata supplied by the sample provider rather than from assay-based typing.

Remarks on this clone: The antigen it recognizes is unknown. The record has no base qualities; no much larger clone is one base away.

The immunoSEQ Assay, a bias-controlled multiplex PCR, was used to amplify TCRbeta CDR3 regions from genomic DNA. On the study's bioinformatics: The number of nucleated cells in each sample was estimated from the amplification of reference gene primers within the assay. Sequence reads were collapsed and filtered to measure the absolute abundance of every unique TCRbeta CDR3 rearrangement. For each sample, productive Simpson clonality was calculated as the square root of Simpson's diversity index over productive rearrangements. TCRdb re-hosts the immuneACCESS table, in-frame sequences only. Its copies lack some clones; in the studies checked, an unresolved V gene accounts for under half of them, and the cause for the rest is not known. Clone size and V and J calls were adopted from that table, with D and trimming inferred from the DNA. The sample table contains over 250,000 clones; only one count was recorded for around 85% of them. The ten largest clones take up over 1.3% of the sample.

What the work shows at the level of the full study, not this receptor alone: Clinical and demographic metadata were provided uncurated, with the amount varying by source and participant.

In Seattle, one collaborating source enrolled patients while the infection was active and tracked those patients longitudinally over the course of disease. Collaborating institutions collected whole blood in K2EDTA tubes following their own protocols. For TCRbeta analysis, collaborators shipped samples in one of three forms: frozen whole blood, isolated PBMCs, or DNA extracted from either of those sample types. Sequencing was carried out using peripheral blood. The clonotype comes from a human donor with COVID-19, enrolled during active disease. The donor label of this sample is uncertain.

The CDR3 region reads CASSIEGGYSNQPQHF. The DNA reads TGTGCCAGTAGTATAGAGGGGGGTTATAGCAATCAGCCCCAGCATTTT. The rearranged segments are TRBV19 and TRBJ1-5; TRBD1 is a possible D gene, resting on 5 matching bases. From cysteine to phenylalanine, the CDR3 is 16 amino acids long. Only the CDR3 DNA stays, 48 bases, in frame from base 1. CDR1 LNHDA and CDR2 SQIVND were looked up in the germline V gene (reference sequence). V is cut by 0 bases and J by 0 bases, and the space between the germline ends is 9 bases.